Listed here are 20 T cell receptor beta chains from one sample, sequenced in a study of post-analysis software for immune sequencing data. Their target antigens are unknown. Study findings and constraints: Among several TRBV segments more frequent in patients than controls were TRBV5-6, TRBV5-1 and TRBV20-1.

Unique molecular identifiers had been added to the TCR beta cDNA libraries. TCRdb passed the PCR reads through MiXCR, listing each CDR3 protein once. Of approximately 730,000 distinct CDR3 sequences listed, roughly 30% are singletons. The sample taken for sequencing was blood. These receptor sequences come from a girl aged 10-17 years with multiple sclerosis.

The chain recombines TRBV4-1 with TRBJ1-1; D is perhaps TRBD1 (5 bases). CDR1 is MGHRA and CDR2 is YSYEKL in the germline V gene. The V end was cut by 1 base, the J end by 0 bases, with 12 bases between. The CDR3 has 16 amino acids. The CDR3 is CASSQVGQGLNTEAFF. The CDR3 coding sequence is TGCGCCAGCAGCCAAGTCGGGCAGGGTTTGAACACTGAAGCTTTCTTT.

This clonotype was recorded a few times. J is TRBJ2-5 and V is TRBV9; the D is unclear. Germline V gene lookup returns CDR1 SGDLS and CDR2 YYNGEE. The CDR3 contains 16 residues. V lost 0 bases and J lost 4, with 16 bases in between. The CDR3 sequence is CASSVGGANFGETQYF. The CDR3 nucleotides are TGTGCCAGCAGCGTAGGAGGAGCTAACTTCGGAGAGACCCAGTACTTC.

The chain recombines TRBV7-2 with TRBJ2-5, with 9 bases matching TRBD2. Near its end, the DNA agrees better with TRBJ2-7, so the J call may be wrong. The CDR3 has 14 amino acids. Per the germline V gene, CDR1 is SGHTA and CDR2 is FQGNSA. The CDR3 region has the DNA TGTGCCAGCAGCTTAGGGGGACTAGCAGACGAGCAGTACTTC. This codes for CASSLGGLADEQYF.

The gene calls are TRBV4-1 and TRBJ1-4; the D is unclear. Looked up from germline, CDR1 is MGHRA and CDR2 is YSYEKL. V lost 4 bases and J lost 7, with 16 bases in between. The length of the CDR3 is 15 residues. The CDR3 sequence: CASSLGPTDGEKLFF. CDR3 bases: TGCGCCAGCAGCCTCGGACCTACCGATGGTGAAAAACTGTTTTTT.

With respect to this clonotype: One junction end does not reproduce the germline sequence, and a read error may be involved. This chain links TRBV20-1 with TRBJ1-1; no definite D call. CDR3 length: 15 amino acids. CDR1 DFQATT and CDR2 SNEGSKA come from the germline V gene (reference sequence). CDR3 residues: CSARDIFSGCTGAFF. Written as DNA, the CDR3 is TGCAGTGCTAGAGATATTTTTTCGGGGTGCACTGGAGCTTTCTTT.

This clonotype was seen many times. The CDR3 sequence: CSARDRRPRTGETQYF. The CDR3 coding sequence is TGCAGTGCTAGAGATCGAAGACCCAGGACCGGAGAGACCCAGTACTTC. The chain recombines TRBV20-1 with TRBJ2-5, with no clear D. This CDR3 has 16 residues. Trimming cost V 0 bases and J 4 bases, with 18 bases left between them. Germline V gene sequence: CDR1 DFQATT, CDR2 SNEGSKA (reference sequence).

The chain carries TRBV7-2 and TRBJ2-3, with D unresolved. CDR3 length: 13 amino acids. The V end lost 4 bases, the J end lost 8 bases, and 13 bases lay between the germline ends. Per the germline V gene, CDR1 is SGHTA and CDR2 is FQGNSA. The CDR3 protein is CASSSSFPGTQYF. In DNA, the CDR3 is TGTGCCAGCAGCTCCTCCTTCCCAGGTACGCAGTATTTT.

In nucleotides, the CDR3 is TGTGCCAGCAGTCGTCGTGGAGTCTTCGATGAGCAGTTCTTC. It specifies CASSRRGVFDEQFF. The genes are TRBV28 and TRBJ2-1, with D unclear. This CDR3 contains 14 residues. Germline V gene data show CDR1 as MDHEN and CDR2 as SYDVKM. V was clipped by 5 bases and J by 8 bases, with 16 bases between them. Variable domain in full (rest from reference TRBV28 and TRBJ2-1): DVKVTQSSRYLVKRTGEKVFLECVQDMDHENMFWYRQDPGLGLRLIYFSYDVKMKEKGDIPEGYSVSREKKERFSLILESASTNQTSMYLCASSRRGVFDEQFFGPGTRLTVL.

This clonotype was observed a handful of times. The rearrangement uses TRBV20-1 and TRBJ2-7; 10 bases fit TRBD2. The end of the DNA fits TRBJ2-5 better, so the J call may be wrong. CDR1 and CDR2 (germline): DFQATT, SNEGSKA (reference sequence). The CDR3 runs to 14 residues. DNA of the CDR3: TGCAGTGCCACCAGACTAGCGGGTACAGAGACCCAGTACTTC. Encoded protein: CSATRLAGTETQYF.

The chain uses TRBV12-3 or TRBV12-4 and TRBJ1-4, with 7 positions matching TRBD1. After removal of 4 bases from V and 8 bases from J, the junction contained 4 bases not matched to a gene. The CDR3 is 13 amino acids. The CDR3 sequence: CASSWTGLEKLFF. CDR3 nucleotide sequence: TGTGCCAGCAGTTGGACAGGCTTAGAAAAACTGTTTTTT.

CDR3 in amino acids: CASSQTRTGWGYNEQFF. In DNA, the CDR3 is TGTGCCAGCAGCCAAACACGGACAGGGTGGGGGTACAATGAGCAGTTCTTC. The V gene is TRBV3-1, the J gene TRBJ2-1; 8 bases align to TRBD1. V trimming: 2 bases; J trimming: 4 bases; junction bases outside the gene matches: 10. The CDR3 runs to 17 residues. Germline V gives CDR1 LGHDT, CDR2 YNNKEL (reference sequence).

V and J are TRBV7-2 and TRBJ2-1; the match to TRBD2 covers 14 bases. V shed 5 bases and J 13 bases; nucleotides not matched to a gene: 10. There are 15 residues in the CDR3. Germline V lookup: CDR1 SGHTA, CDR2 FQGNSA. The CDR3 coding sequence is TGTGCCAGCAGCCCGACTAGCGGGAGGGCCAGCAGACAGTTCTTC. This translates into CASSPTSGRASRQFF.

This clonotype has at least ten counts. This chain joins TRBV7-9 and TRBJ2-6, with 7 bases identical to TRBD1. Trimming removed 4 bases from V and 3 bases from J; junction bases left unmatched: 6. The germline gives CDR1 SEHNR, CDR2 FQNEAQ (reference sequence). The CDR3 extends over 16 amino acids. The chain's CDR3 is CASSSNRGYGANVLTF. The CDR3 nucleotides read TGTGCCAGCAGCTCGAACAGGGGATATGGGGCCAACGTCCTGACTTTC.

This sequence joins TRBV3-1 and TRBJ2-1; perhaps TRBD1 as D (5 bases). Germline loops: CDR1 LGHDT, CDR2 YNNKEL (reference sequence). Between the trimmed V and J ends, which lost 4 bases and 9 bases, there was a span of 16 bases. This CDR3 is 14 amino acids long. Here the CDR3 reads CASSPAGFIGEQFF. The CDR3 DNA is TGTGCCAGCAGCCCGGCAGGGTTCATAGGTGAGCAGTTCTTC.

This chain joins TRBV20-1 and TRBJ2-1; the D call may be TRBD1 or TRBD2 (7 bases each). The CDR3 covers 13 residues. The V end was cut by 6 bases, the J end by 8 bases, with 17 bases between. CDR1 and CDR2 (germline): DFQATT, SNEGSKA (reference sequence). The CDR3 DNA reads TGCAGTGCCCCAGGGGGAGGGTGGGATGAGCAGTTCTTC. Its translation: CSAPGGGWDEQFF.

This clonotype has more than one count but fewer than ten. The chain employs TRBV6-5 and TRBJ1-6; D gene uncertain. With 5 bases removed from V and 7 bases from J, the gap between germline ends came to 12 bases. CDR1 and CDR2 (germline): MNHEY, SVGAGI. This CDR3 spans 14 amino acids. The CDR3 here is CASSRSARNSPLHF. In DNA, the CDR3 is TGTGCCAGCAGTCGGAGCGCGCGGAATTCACCCCTCCACTTT.

At least ten counts were recorded for this clonotype. This chain joins TRBV25-1 and TRBJ2-3; D not certain. CDR1 is MGHDK, CDR2 SYGVNS, per germline. The CDR3 runs to 12 residues. Trimming removed 6 bases at V and 0 bases at J, with 4 bases between. CDR3 DNA sequence: TGTGCCAGCAGGGGAAGCACAGATACGCAGTATTTT. Amino acids: CASRGSTDTQYF.

The J gene is TRBJ2-5, the V gene TRBV6-5; possible D gene TRBD1, 6 bases. Judging by the DNA end, TRBJ2-7 fits better; the J call may be wrong. Germline loops: CDR1 MNHEY, CDR2 SVGAGI. This CDR3 is 13 amino acids long. Here the CDR3 DNA reads TGTGCCAGCAGGAGCAGGGGTCTCTACGAGCAGTACTTC. It encodes CASRSRGLYEQYF.

This chain links TRBV6-1 with TRBJ2-3; 12 bases are shared with TRBD2. Trimming cost V 8 bases and J 2 bases; bases outside gene matches: 17. The CDR3 runs to 19 residues. Germline CDR1 MNHNS, CDR2 SASEGT. The CDR3 region is CASRTLPSGGALITDTQYF. The CDR3 coding sequence is TGTGCCAGCCGAACCCTACCTAGCGGGGGGGCCTTGATCACAGATACGCAGTATTTT.

The table lists this clonotype with a few counts. The chain is built from TRBV4-3 and TRBJ2-4; TRBD2 aligns across 16 bases. The CDR3 is made up of 19 amino acids. The J segment lost 0 bases and the V segment lost 3 bases, leaving 5 bases of the junction unmatched. Per germline, CDR1 LGHNA and CDR2 YSLEER. The CDR3, as DNA: TGCGCCAGCAGCCAGGAGGGACTAGCGGGAGGGGTAGCCAAAAACATTCAGTACTTC. Residues: CASSQEGLAGGVAKNIQYF.